This passage covers 4 T cell receptor beta chains from one sample sequenced in a study of T cell repertoires in cytomegalovirus infection. TCRdb re-derived calls from the reads in MiXCR, one entry per CDR3 protein. This repertoire shows around 330,000 distinct CDR3 sequences, under 20% found once; its top ten account for approximately 12%. Specimen: PBMCs. The source is a human donor in good health (CMV status not recorded). Some clones in this sample may be carry-over from other donors' samples.

This clonotype was picked up many times. The V and J genes are TRBV6-1 and TRBJ2-5, with D possibly TRBD2 on 5 matching bases. Germline V gene sequence: CDR1 MNHNS, CDR2 SASEGT. V lost 10 bases and J 5 bases, leaving 8 bases between the germline ends. The CDR3 is 10 amino acids. The CDR3 here is CATSGETQYF. The CDR3 DNA is TGTGCCACCTCGGGGGAGACCCAGTACTTC.

This clonotype came up a few times. The chain couples TRBV15 to TRBJ1-2; D might be TRBD1 (5 bases). The CDR3 extends over 12 amino acids. Germline CDR1 reads LNHNV; CDR2 reads YYDKDF (reference sequence). The ends were cut back, 3 bases at V and 4 bases at J, with 6 bases in the middle. The DNA for the CDR3 is TGTGCCACCAGCAGTGGGGCCTATGGCTACACCTTC. It specifies CATSSGAYGYTF. The whole variable domain, remainder taken from reference TRBV15 and TRBJ1-2, is DAMVIQNPRYQVTQFGKPVTLSCSQTLNHNVMYWYQQKSSQAPKLLFHYYDKDFNNEADTPDNFQSRRPNTSFCFLDIRSPGLGDTAMYLCATSSGAYGYTFGSGTRLTVV.

The V call is TRBV18, the J call TRBJ1-2; D is unresolved. The CDR3 spans 14 residues. Germline values: CDR1 KGHSH, CDR2 LQKENI. V lost 3 bases, J lost 3 bases, and 11 bases lay in between. The CDR3 sequence: CASSPSEADYGYTF. The CDR3 region has the DNA TGTGCCAGCTCACCCTCCGAGGCCGACTATGGCTACACCTTC.

V usage is TRBV20-1 and J usage is TRBJ2-3; D might be TRBD1 or TRBD2, each matching 5 bases. Germline lookup yields CDR1 DFQATT and CDR2 SNEGSKA (reference sequence). The germline V and J ends were trimmed by 2 bases and 4 bases, with 10 bases remaining between them. The CDR3 loop spans 13 amino acids. The CDR3 nucleotides read TGCAGTGCTAGATCCGGGGCGGCAGATACGCAGTATTTT. Translation: CSARSGAADTQYF.